What follows is one T cell receptor (beta chain) and its context. Antigen specificity is unknown. In germline, CDR1 is MGHRA, CDR2 YSYEKL. There are 13 residues in the CDR3. V gave up 4 bases and J gave up 2 bases, with 8 bases separating them. The record originates from a study of cytomegalovirus exposure and HLA in healthy donors. Study conclusions and caveats: V- and J-gene trimming in TCR beta was tied to a missense DCLRE1C variant by an analysis performed later. No immune exposure information besides CMV serostatus was available.

A multiplex PCR was run with 60 Vbeta primers and 13 Jbeta primers. Data came from immunoSEQ multiplex PCR; TCRdb stores just in-frame clones and leaves some out. In the table there are tens of thousands of clones, over 60% of which are singletons. The sequenced sample was PBMCs. The receptor was derived from a man aged 40-55 years in good health and CMV-seronegative. The rearrangement uses TRBV4-1 and TRBJ2-5; unclear D gene. CDR3 loop: CASSRYSQETQYF. The DNA for the CDR3 is TGCGCCAGCAGCCGGTACAGTCAAGAGACCCAGTACTTC.